The T cell receptor beta chain described here comes from a study of a mutant IDH1 vaccine in newly diagnosed glioma (dated by TCRdb to the early 2020s). At the level of the whole study: In the chemotherapy-containing groups, vaccination started alongside temozolomide cycles, whereas in patients who had radiotherapy alone it started 4-6 weeks after radiotherapy. Of the 32 patients who were treated, around 62% were male and roughly 40% were female, and the mean age was about 40 years. Before enrollment, most patients had been given radiochemotherapy with temozolomide as standard therapy, while the rest had received either radiotherapy alone or temozolomide alone. Visit V12 was the week-35 safety follow-up and visit V13 was the week-47 end of study. Peripheral blood was drawn at six visits: V03 (baseline), V05, V07, V10, V12 and V13. For exploratory analyses, 25 to 30 treated patients had longitudinal TCRB deep sequencing done wherever samples were available.

This clone has just a few counts. Its antigen has not been determined. No quality values exist for individual bases; no much larger clone is one base distant. The library relied on the immunoSEQ multiplex PCR assay. Following the manufacturer's protocol, the hsTCRB Kit was used to amplify rearranged TCR beta chain sequences. TCRB libraries were sequenced on an Illumina MiSeq. As for the authors' bioinformatics: Demultiplexing, trimming and gene mapping were performed with the kit vendor's proprietary platform. In its TCRdb copy, this immuneACCESS table keeps in-frame sequences only and misses some clones. Where compared with another copy, unresolved V genes explain less than half of these, and the others have no known cause. V and J calls and clone size come straight from that table; D and trimming were deduced from the DNA. This sample gives about 54,000 clones in total; about nine tenths of them show up just once. Together, the top ten hold 1.6% of the sample.

The time point label, read with the paper, signifies: week 35, safety follow-up. Every vaccine dose consisted of 300 ug of a 20-mer mutant IDH1 peptide in Montanide, administered subcutaneously together with topical imiquimod. Eight vaccinations were administered to patients in weeks 1, 3, 5, 7, 11, 15, 19 and 23, corresponding to visits V03 through V10. Newly diagnosed WHO grade 3 or 4 IDH1-mutant astrocytomas showing loss of nuclear ATRX were present in the donors. The samples were drawn from NOA16, a multicentre, single-arm, open-label phase I trial in Germany that tested a mutant IDH1 peptide vaccine in humans for the first time. Genomic DNA for TCRB sequencing was extracted from EDTA blood using the DNeasy Blood and Tissue Kit. Its CDR3 holds 16 amino acids, cysteine through phenylalanine. The read is trimmed to its CDR3 DNA, 48 bases read in frame from base 1. V and J lose 4 bases and 0 bases, and a span of 18 bases separates them. CDR1 and CDR2 (SQVTM, ANQGSEA) derive from the germline V gene.

Summary of the overall study and its limitations: Pseudoprogression seemed to be unrelated to changes in the top peripheral T cell clonotypes found by TCRB sequencing. Selection of PBMC samples for TCRB deep sequencing was based on availability. Across multiple MHC alleles, vaccine-induced immune responses were seen in 93.3% of patients. The authors stated that sample limitations prevented analyses of patient blood samples from being reproduced.

The chain links TRBV29-1 with TRBJ1-1; no D gene can be assigned with confidence. The source was PBMCs, collected from a glioma patient whose treatment included an IDH1 peptide vaccine. The receptor was isolated from a man in his forties with glioma. The DNA reads TGCAGCGTTGGGGATGGGTTCCTGGGCATGAACACTGAAGCTTTCTTT. Translated, this gives CSVGDGFLGMNTEAFF.